Below are 6 T cell receptor beta chains sequenced from a single sample in a study of T cell responses to AZD1222 COVID-19 vaccine (dated by TCRdb to the early 2020s). Preparation of the library involved the immunoSEQ multiplex PCR assay. As stored in TCRdb, this immuneACCESS dataset retains in-frame rearrangements with V and J assigned. A fraction of the clones does not appear; measured against another copy, unresolved V genes explain less than half of the discrepancy, and the remainder lacks a known reason. The sample table records around 140,000 clones; roughly 91% of these occur just once. Of the sample, about 9% falls within the top ten clones. The meaning of the sample's time point label: baseline before first vaccination. The starting material was peripheral blood, obtained on day 0 of AZD1222 vaccination. Receptors were obtained from an adult in good health.

The V gene is TRBV5-6, the J gene TRBJ1-3; D call uncertain. The germline V gene encodes CDR1 SGHDT and CDR2 YYEEEE. V was clipped by 1 base and J by 0 bases, with 5 bases between them. The CDR3 contains 14 residues. The chain's CDR3 is CASSLLPSGNTIYF. The CDR3 nucleotides read TGTGCCAGCAGCTTGTTACCCTCTGGAAACACCATATATTTT.

This clone came up once. J is TRBJ1-1 and V is TRBV19, with D perhaps matching TRBD1 (5 bases). V lost 1 base, J lost 1 base, and 10 bases lay in between. Germline V gives CDR1 LNHDA, CDR2 SQIVND (reference sequence). The CDR3 has 15 amino acids. The CDR3 coding sequence is TGTGCCAGTAGTATAGGGCGGGGACCGAACACTGAAGCTTTCTTT. As protein: CASSIGRGPNTEAFF.

This clone was detected only once. V and J are TRBV5-4 and TRBJ1-2, with TRBD1 matching 8 bases. This CDR3 is built from 15 residues. J lost 5 bases, V lost 3 bases, and 9 bases had no gene match. Germline V lookup: CDR1 SGHNT, CDR2 YYREEE (reference sequence). In DNA form, the CDR3 reads TGTGCCAGCAGCTCGTCAGGGGGCCTTTCTTATGGCTACACCTTC. Its protein product is CASSSSGGLSYGYTF.

V and J are TRBV4-3 and TRBJ2-7; TRBD1 matches 8 bases. The J segment lost 4 bases and the V segment lost 4 bases, leaving 9 bases of the junction unmatched. The CDR3 covers 15 residues. CDR1 is LGHNA and CDR2 is YSLEER in the germline V gene. The CDR3 is CASSRAGTGLYEQYF. CDR3 bases: TGCGCCAGCAGCCGAGCCGGGACAGGCCTTTACGAGCAGTACTTC.

J is TRBJ1-1 and V is TRBV7-9; D gene unclear. Between the trimmed V and J ends, which lost 6 bases and 1 base, there was a span of 12 bases. Germline CDR1 SEHNR, CDR2 FQNEAQ (reference sequence). The CDR3 is 14 residues long. CDR3 DNA: TGTGCCAGCAGTCCTAGAGGGTCGAACACTGAAGCTTTCTTT. Translation gives CASSPRGSNTEAFF.

This chain joins TRBV3-1 (or the pseudogene TRBV3-2) and TRBJ2-3; D may match TRBD1 or TRBD2 (5 bases each). The germline gives CDR1 LGHDT, CDR2 YNNKEL (reference sequence). V was shortened by 0 bases and J by 2 bases, with 12 bases between the two germline ends. This CDR3 spans 16 amino acids. The CDR3 loop is CASSQDLGAATDTQYF. CDR3 nucleotide sequence: TGTGCCAGCAGCCAAGATCTCGGGGCCGCCACAGATACGCAGTATTTT.